This TCR beta chain came from a study of blood T cell repertoires in COVID-19. Study context: Specimens from acute and convalescent COVID-19 originated in the United States, Italy and Spain. The analysed material was cDNA or gDNA that came from T cells, B-cell-depleted T cells, or PBMCs.

In the authors' workflow: How many nucleated cells were present was estimated from reference gene primer amplification. Sequencing was performed with immunoSEQ multiplex PCR; in TCRdb, only in-frame clones are kept and a portion is missing. Clone size and V and J calls were adopted from that table, with D and trimming inferred from the DNA. Of roughly 200,000 clones in the sample, around 83% are singletons; the top ten hold about 9%. In its sample, this clone was seen a few times. The V end lost 0 bases, the J end lost 8 bases, and 9 bases lay between the germline ends. Germline values: CDR1 SGHRS, CDR2 YFSETQ. The CDR3 has 13 amino acids.

Sequencing was carried out using peripheral blood. This chain uses TRBV5-1 with TRBJ1-5; D remains unclear. The TCR sequence derives from a man in his forties or fifties with active or convalescent COVID-19. CDR3 sequence (DNA): TGCGCCAGCAGCTTGGCCGGGGTTGAGCCCCAGCATTTT. This codes for CASSLAGVEPQHF.